Following are 24 T cell receptor beta chains from one sample sequenced in a study of cytomegalovirus exposure and HLA in healthy donors (dated by TCRdb to between 2016 and 2019). Receptor libraries were prepared by the immunoSEQ multiplex PCR assay. For the multiplex PCR, a mixture combining 60 forward primers for TCR Vbeta segments and 13 reverse primers for TCR Jbeta segments was used. The immuneACCESS repertoire file appears here via TCRdb, limited to in-frame rearrangements. These files lack a portion of the clones; in checked studies, under half of the deficit traces to unresolved V genes, and the cause of the others is not known. This sample's clone table shows fewer than 130,000 clones. The ten largest clonotypes hold roughly 0.64% of the sample. The specimen sequenced was PBMCs. The receptors originated from a middle-aged man in good health and CMV-seronegative.

This CDR3 is CASSYSRTGADTQYF. The CDR3 DNA reads TGTGCCAGCAGTTACTCCCGGACAGGGGCAGATACGCAGTATTTT. The V call is TRBV6-5, the J call TRBJ2-3; 9 bases map to TRBD1. Unmatched junction bases numbered 2, after V lost 0 bases and J lost 4 bases. Germline CDR1 and CDR2: MNHEY and SVGAGI. The CDR3 length is 15 residues.

V usage is TRBV2 and J usage is TRBJ2-7; TRBD2 matches at 9 bases. V lost 0 bases and J lost 6; bases outside the gene matches: 6. Germline V lookup: CDR1 SNHLY, CDR2 FYNNEI. This CDR3 is 15 amino acids long. CDR3 protein: CASSEARISGGEQYF. In nucleotides, the CDR3 is TGTGCCAGCAGTGAAGCGCGTATTAGCGGGGGCGAGCAGTACTTC.

The chain carries TRBV6-1 and TRBJ1-2; unclear D gene. The CDR3 extends over 14 amino acids. Germline-derived CDR1 and CDR2 are MNHNS and SASEGT. V was clipped by 1 base and J by 7 bases, with 13 bases between them. The CDR3 loop reads CASSEGAGPRGYTF. The CDR3 region has the DNA TGTGCCAGCAGTGAAGGGGCAGGCCCGCGTGGCTACACCTTC.

The genes are TRBV5-1 and TRBJ2-6; D is ambiguous. Germline values: CDR1 SGHRS, CDR2 YFSETQ. The CDR3 is 15 residues long. Trimming pared 2 bases from V and 2 bases from J, leaving 8 bases between. The CDR3 DNA reads as TGCGCCAGCAGCTTCTTACTCACTGGGGCCAACGTCCTGACTTTC. Protein product: CASSFLLTGANVLTF. Complete variable domain (other parts from reference TRBV5-1 and TRBJ2-6): KAGVTQTPRYLIKTRGQQVTLSCSPISGHRSVSWYQQTPGQGLQFLFEYFSETQRNKGNFPGRFSGRQFSNSRSEMNVSTLELGDSALYLCASSFLLTGANVLTFGAGSRLTVL.

V gene TRBV11-2 combines with J gene TRBJ2-5; 8 nucleotides line up with TRBD1. Germline V gene data show CDR1 as SGHAT and CDR2 as FQNNGV. The CDR3 has 14 amino acids. After removal of 4 bases from V and 6 bases from J, the junction contained 7 bases not matched to a gene. Here the CDR3 reads CASSSSGGVKTQYF. The CDR3 region has the DNA TGTGCCAGCAGCTCCTCAGGGGGCGTGAAGACCCAGTACTTC.

As DNA, the CDR3 is TGCAGCGTCACAGGGGGCGCAGGGCAGTACTTC. Its protein product is CSVTGGAGQYF. This chain uses TRBV29-1 with TRBJ2-7; 9 bases align to TRBD1. Germline CDR1 and CDR2: SQVTM and ANQGSEA. Germline trimming cut 6 bases from V and 9 bases from J; bases unmatched to any gene: 6. The length of the CDR3 is 11 residues.

This chain connects TRBV9 to TRBJ2-7, with 13 bases fitting TRBD2. V dropped 4 bases and J dropped 6; count of bases not matched to a gene: 4. The CDR3 length is 14 residues. Germline V CDR1 and CDR2: SGDLS, YYNGEE. Written as DNA, the CDR3 is TGTGCCAGCAGCCCCCGGACTAGCGGGAGCGAGCAGTACTTC. Amino acids: CASSPRTSGSEQYF.

The CDR3 sequence is CASSVGTSFGNQPQHF. DNA of the CDR3: TGTGCCAGTAGTGTCGGGACATCGTTCGGCAATCAGCCCCAGCATTTT. The V call is TRBV19, the J call TRBJ1-5; D is perhaps TRBD1 (6 bases). Per the germline V gene, CDR1 is LNHDA and CDR2 is SQIVND (reference sequence). Trimming removed 5 bases from V and 2 bases from J, with 16 bases in between. The CDR3 is 16 residues long. Based on the CDR3 plus reference TRBV19 and TRBJ1-5, the full variable domain is DGGITQSPKYLFRKEGQNVTLSCEQNLNHDAMYWYRQDPGQGLRLIYYSQIVNDFQKGDIAEGYSVSREKKESFPLTVTSAQKNPTAFYLCASSVGTSFGNQPQHFGDGTRLSIL.

V gene TRBV11-2 combines with J gene TRBJ1-1; D is ambiguous. The ends were cut back, 8 bases at V and 6 bases at J, with 16 bases in the middle. This CDR3 region has 13 residues. Germline V CDR1 and CDR2: SGHAT, FQNNGV. The CDR3 region is CASGQSDRAEAFF. In DNA, the CDR3 is TGTGCCAGCGGCCAGAGTGATCGGGCTGAAGCTTTCTTT.

The gene calls are TRBV9 and TRBJ1-1; D may be TRBD1 (6 bases). Germline CDR1 reads SGDLS; CDR2 reads YYNGEE. The CDR3 contains 15 residues. Trimming stripped 4 bases from V and 2 bases from J, with 15 bases between. The CDR3 loop reads CASSQGIESNTEAFF. Here the CDR3 DNA reads TGTGCCAGCAGCCAGGGGATTGAGTCTAACACTGAAGCTTTCTTT.

The rearrangement links TRBV29-1 to TRBJ2-3, with D uncertain. The V gene lost 4 bases and the J gene lost 5 bases, with 16 bases spanning the gap. Germline CDR1 is SQVTM and CDR2 is ANQGSEA. This CDR3 comprises 14 residues. CDR3 DNA: TGCAGCGTTGGCCGAGCTAACGTTCGAGATACGCAGTATTTT. It codes for CSVGRANVRDTQYF.

This sequence joins TRBV19 and TRBJ1-2; TRBD1 matches at 9 bases. The CDR3 totals 15 residues. CDR1 and CDR2 from the germline V gene are LNHDA and SQIVND (reference sequence). V shed 0 bases and J 4 bases; nucleotides not matched to a gene: 3. The CDR3 spells CASSIDPGQGYGYTF. The DNA of the CDR3 is TGTGCCAGTAGTATAGACCCGGGACAGGGCTATGGCTACACCTTC.

The chain couples TRBV19 to TRBJ1-4; 8 nucleotides line up with TRBD1. The CDR3 is 19 residues long. The ends lost 7 bases at V and 8 bases at J; junction bases unmatched: 24. In germline, CDR1 is LNHDA, CDR2 SQIVND (reference sequence). CDR3 region: CASTKRRTGTDSLREKLFF. The CDR3 nucleotides are TGTGCCAGTACCAAACGGCGGACAGGGACCGATTCTTTGAGAGAAAAACTGTTTTTT.

The chain has TRBV7-6 and TRBJ2-7; 13 nucleotides line up with TRBD2. The CDR3 extends over 15 amino acids. Germline V CDR1 and CDR2: SGHVS, FNYEAQ. V shed 4 bases and J 4 bases; nucleotides not matched to a gene: 4. CDR3 amino acids: CASSYGTSGEYEQYF. CDR3 DNA: TGTGCCAGCAGCTACGGGACTAGCGGGGAATACGAGCAGTACTTC.

The chain links TRBV5-6 to TRBJ1-4; 7 bases agree with TRBD1. The CDR3 has 13 amino acids. The V and J ends lost 1 base and 8 bases, in that order; junction bases with no gene match: 2. Germline-derived CDR1 and CDR2 are SGHDT and YYEEEE. Here the CDR3 reads CASSLKGAEKLFF. CDR3 nucleotides: TGTGCCAGCAGCTTGAAGGGGGCGGAAAAACTGTTTTTT.

V is TRBV30 and J is TRBJ1-2; maybe TRBD1 (6 bases). V shed 3 bases and J shed 4 bases, with 6 bases lying between them. Germline V gene sequence: CDR1 GTSNPN, CDR2 SVGIG (reference sequence). The CDR3 extends over 11 amino acids. The CDR3 DNA reads as TGTGCCTGGAGGGACAGCTATGGCTACACCTTC. This sequence encodes CAWRDSYGYTF.

J is TRBJ2-1 and V is TRBV5-1; tentatively, D is TRBD1 (6 bases). The germline V gene encodes CDR1 SGHRS and CDR2 YFSETQ. This CDR3 is built from 16 residues. V dropped 4 bases and J dropped 0 bases, with 14 bases sitting between them. For the CDR3, the DNA is TGCGCCAGCAGCGGCCGGGACACGGGCTCCTACAATGAGCAGTTCTTC. It encodes CASSGRDTGSYNEQFF.

V and J are TRBV7-2 and TRBJ2-1, with D possibly TRBD2 on 5 matching bases. The germline gives CDR1 SGHTA, CDR2 FQGNSA. The ends were cut back, 1 base at V and 7 bases at J, with 8 bases in the middle. The CDR3 is 13 residues long. The CDR3 nucleotides read TGTGCCAGCAGCTTAGGATGGGAGAATGAGCAGTTCTTC. Translated: CASSLGWENEQFF.

The chain carries TRBV5-4 and TRBJ2-5, with D possibly matching TRBD2 (5 bases). V was shortened by 0 bases and J by 1 base, with 13 bases between the two germline ends. This CDR3 contains 16 residues. Germline V gene data show CDR1 as SGHNT and CDR2 as YYREEE (reference sequence). The CDR3 nucleotides read TGTGCCAGCAGCTTGGGTGGGAGAACCCTCCAAGAGACCCAGTACTTC. Translation: CASSLGGRTLQETQYF. Filled out from reference TRBV5-4 and TRBJ2-5, the complete variable domain reads ETGVTQSPTHLIKTRGQQVTLRCSSQSGHNTVSWYQQALGQGPQFIFQYYREEENGRGNFPPRFSGLQFPNYSSELNVNALELDDSALYLCASSLGGRTLQETQYFGPGTRLLVL.

The V and J genes are TRBV5-4 and TRBJ2-6, with unresolved D. Germline V gene data show CDR1 as SGHNT and CDR2 as YYREEE (reference sequence). The V and J ends lost 5 bases and 1 base respectively, with 10 bases between them. The CDR3 runs 15 residues. CDR3 nucleotide sequence: TGTGCCAGCAGTGGGCGCAGGTCTGGGGCCAACGTCCTGACTTTC. Translation gives CASSGRRSGANVLTF. The variable domain in full, completed from reference TRBV5-4 and TRBJ2-6, reads ETGVTQSPTHLIKTRGQQVTLRCSSQSGHNTVSWYQQALGQGPQFIFQYYREEENGRGNFPPRFSGLQFPNYSSELNVNALELDDSALYLCASSGRRSGANVLTFGAGSRLTVL.

This chain joins TRBV25-1 and TRBJ1-2; D gene unclear. The CDR3 totals 13 residues. Germline-derived CDR1 and CDR2 are MGHDK and SYGVNS. V was trimmed by 4 bases and J by 4 bases, leaving 10 bases between them. The CDR3 DNA follows: TGTGCCAGCAGTGCCCCAGAGGGCTATGGCTACACCTTC. This gives the protein CASSAPEGYGYTF.

On this clone: Mismatch with germline at one junction end may stem from a read error. The V gene is TRBV7-2, the J gene TRBJ1-4; perhaps TRBD1 as D (5 bases). Germline V gene lookup returns CDR1 SGHTA and CDR2 FQGNSA. CDR3 length: 14 amino acids. CDR3 sequence reads: CASSHDWGEEKLFF. The CDR3 bases are TGTGCCAGCAGTCATGACTGGGGGGAAGAAAAGCTGTTTTTT.

The chain joins TRBV4-1 to TRBJ2-1; TRBD1 agrees at 10 bases. The CDR3 spans 14 residues. Germline V gene lookup returns CDR1 MGHRA and CDR2 YSYEKL. V trimming: 4 bases; J trimming: 7 bases; junction bases outside the gene matches: 4. The CDR3 DNA is TGCGCCAGCAGCCGGGGACAGGGGCTGAATGAGCAGTTCTTC. It codes for CASSRGQGLNEQFF.

V and J are TRBV7-2 and TRBJ2-7; TRBD1 matches at 7 bases. Germline V gives CDR1 SGHTA, CDR2 FQGNSA. Trimming removed 3 bases from V and 3 bases from J; junction bases left unmatched: 8. CDR3 length: 15 amino acids. The CDR3 bases are TGTGCCAGCAGCTTGACAGGGACGGTTGGCTACGAGCAGTACTTC. It specifies CASSLTGTVGYEQYF.